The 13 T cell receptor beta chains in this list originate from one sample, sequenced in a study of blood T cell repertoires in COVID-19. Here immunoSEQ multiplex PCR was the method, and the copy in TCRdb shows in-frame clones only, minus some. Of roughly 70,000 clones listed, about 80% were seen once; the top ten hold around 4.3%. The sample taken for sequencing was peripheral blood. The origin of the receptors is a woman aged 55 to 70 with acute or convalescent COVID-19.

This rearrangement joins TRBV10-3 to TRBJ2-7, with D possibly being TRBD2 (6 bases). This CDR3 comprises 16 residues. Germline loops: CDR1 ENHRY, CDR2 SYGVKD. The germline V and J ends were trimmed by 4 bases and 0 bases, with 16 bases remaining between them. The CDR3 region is CAISGALARTSYEQYF. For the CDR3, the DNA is TGTGCCATCAGTGGTGCCCTAGCGCGGACCTCCTACGAGCAGTACTTC.

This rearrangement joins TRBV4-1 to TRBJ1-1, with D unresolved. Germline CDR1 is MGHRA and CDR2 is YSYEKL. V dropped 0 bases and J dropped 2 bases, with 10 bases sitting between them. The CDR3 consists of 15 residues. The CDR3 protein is CASSQEVTLNTEAFF. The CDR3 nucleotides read TGCGCCAGCAGCCAAGAAGTCACATTAAACACTGAAGCTTTCTTT.

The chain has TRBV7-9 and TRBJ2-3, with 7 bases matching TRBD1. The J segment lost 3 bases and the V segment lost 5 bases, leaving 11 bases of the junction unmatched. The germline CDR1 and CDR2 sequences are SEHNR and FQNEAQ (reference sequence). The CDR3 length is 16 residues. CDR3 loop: CASSHGGQIVTDTQYF. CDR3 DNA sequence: TGTGCCAGCAGCCATGGGGGACAGATCGTAACAGATACGCAGTATTTT.

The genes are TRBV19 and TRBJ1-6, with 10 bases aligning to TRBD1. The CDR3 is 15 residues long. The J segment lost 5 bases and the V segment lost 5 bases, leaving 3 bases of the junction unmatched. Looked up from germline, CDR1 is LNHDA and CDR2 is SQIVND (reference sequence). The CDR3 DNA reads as TGTGCCAGTAGTCTGGGGACAGGGGATAATTCACCCCTCCACTTT. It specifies CASSLGTGDNSPLHF.

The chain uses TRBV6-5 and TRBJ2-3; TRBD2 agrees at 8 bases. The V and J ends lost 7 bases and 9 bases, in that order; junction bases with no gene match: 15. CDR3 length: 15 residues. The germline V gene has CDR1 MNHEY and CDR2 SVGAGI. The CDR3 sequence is CASTLAGPLSGTQYF. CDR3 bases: TGTGCCAGCACATTAGCGGGGCCCCTTTCTGGGACGCAGTATTTT.

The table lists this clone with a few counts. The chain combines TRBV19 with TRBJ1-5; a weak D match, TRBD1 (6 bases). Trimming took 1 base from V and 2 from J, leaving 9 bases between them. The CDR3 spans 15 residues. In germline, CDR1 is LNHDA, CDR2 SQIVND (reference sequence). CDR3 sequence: CASSIVKGGNQPQHF. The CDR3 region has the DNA TGTGCCAGTAGTATAGTAAAGGGGGGCAATCAGCCCCAGCATTTT.

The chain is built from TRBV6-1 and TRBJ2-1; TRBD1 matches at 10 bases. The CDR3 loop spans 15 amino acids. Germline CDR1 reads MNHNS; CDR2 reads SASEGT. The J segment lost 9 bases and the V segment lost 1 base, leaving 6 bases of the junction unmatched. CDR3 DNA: TGTGCCAGCAGTGAAGTCCGGACAGGGGGGATTGAGCAGTTCTTC. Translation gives CASSEVRTGGIEQFF.

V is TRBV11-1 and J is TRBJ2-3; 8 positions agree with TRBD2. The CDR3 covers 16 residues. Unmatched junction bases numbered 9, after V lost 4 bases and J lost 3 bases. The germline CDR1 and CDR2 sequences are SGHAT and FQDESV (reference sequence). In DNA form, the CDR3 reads TGTGCCAGCAGCTCCCTAGGGCGGGGGGAAACAGATACGCAGTATTTT. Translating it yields CASSSLGRGETDTQYF.

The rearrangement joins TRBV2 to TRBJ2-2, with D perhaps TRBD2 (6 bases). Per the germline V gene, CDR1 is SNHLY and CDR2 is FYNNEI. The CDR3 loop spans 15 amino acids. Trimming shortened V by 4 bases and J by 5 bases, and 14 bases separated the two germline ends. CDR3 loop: CASSVGAGGTGELFF. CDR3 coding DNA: TGTGCCAGCAGTGTAGGGGCAGGAGGGACCGGGGAGCTGTTTTTT. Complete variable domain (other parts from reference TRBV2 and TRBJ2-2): EPEVTQTPSHQVTQMGQEVILRCVPISNHLYFYWYRQILGQKVEFLVSFYNNEISEKSEIFDDQFSVERPDGSNFTLKIRSTKLEDSAMYFCASSVGAGGTGELFFGEGSRLTVL.

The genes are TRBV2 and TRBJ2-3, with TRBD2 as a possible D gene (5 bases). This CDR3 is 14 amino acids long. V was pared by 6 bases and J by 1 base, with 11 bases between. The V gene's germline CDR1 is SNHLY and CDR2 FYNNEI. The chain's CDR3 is CASRVASGTDTQYF. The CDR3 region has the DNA TGTGCCAGCAGAGTAGCGAGCGGCACAGATACGCAGTATTTT.

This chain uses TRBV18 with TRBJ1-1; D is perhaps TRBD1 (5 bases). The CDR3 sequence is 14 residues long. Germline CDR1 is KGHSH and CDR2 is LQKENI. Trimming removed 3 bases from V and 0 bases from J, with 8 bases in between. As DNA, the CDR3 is TGTGCCAGCTCACCCCAGGGAATGAACACTGAAGCTTTCTTT. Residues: CASSPQGMNTEAFF.

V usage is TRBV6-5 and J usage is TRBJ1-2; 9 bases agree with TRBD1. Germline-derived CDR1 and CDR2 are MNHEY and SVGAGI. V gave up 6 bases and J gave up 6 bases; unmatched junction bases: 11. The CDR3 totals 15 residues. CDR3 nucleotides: TGTGCCAGCAGAATTGACAGGGGGTCTTCGGATGGCTACACCTTC. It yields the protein CASRIDRGSSDGYTF.

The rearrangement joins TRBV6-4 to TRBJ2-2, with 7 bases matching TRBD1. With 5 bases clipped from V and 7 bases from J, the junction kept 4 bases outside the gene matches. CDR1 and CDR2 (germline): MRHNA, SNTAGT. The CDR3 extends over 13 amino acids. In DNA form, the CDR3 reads TGTGCCAGCAGTAAACAGGGGAACGGGGAGCTGTTTTTT. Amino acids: CASSKQGNGELFF.